Below, one T cell receptor (beta chain) is given with its context. The antigen is unknown. This specimen includes other DNA sequences encoding the same CDR3. Terminally differentiated effector memory CD45RA+ cells were excluded from the naive CD8 cells, which were CD45RO-negative and positively selected for CCR7. The data were taken from a study of shared clonotypes between healthy human individuals. Profiled with immunoSEQ multiplex PCR; TCRdb holds only in-frame clones, not every one. The table lists about 2 million clones, just under 95% of them singletons. Study outcomes and limitations: Generation probability values for non-shared clonotypes were lower than those for clonotypes shared by all four donors.

The specimen sequenced was naive CD8+ T cells sorted from blood. The clonotype was recovered from a man aged 18 to 30 in good health.

CDR3 region: CASSFRDSPYEQYF. For the CDR3, the DNA is TGTGCCAGCAGCTTCCGGGACAGCCCCTACGAGCAGTACTTC. This chain joins TRBV5-6 and TRBJ2-7, with 7 bases matching TRBD1. V shed 2 bases, J shed 2 bases, and the junction held 4 bases outside the gene matches. This CDR3 comprises 14 residues. Germline V CDR1 and CDR2: SGHDT, YYEEEE.